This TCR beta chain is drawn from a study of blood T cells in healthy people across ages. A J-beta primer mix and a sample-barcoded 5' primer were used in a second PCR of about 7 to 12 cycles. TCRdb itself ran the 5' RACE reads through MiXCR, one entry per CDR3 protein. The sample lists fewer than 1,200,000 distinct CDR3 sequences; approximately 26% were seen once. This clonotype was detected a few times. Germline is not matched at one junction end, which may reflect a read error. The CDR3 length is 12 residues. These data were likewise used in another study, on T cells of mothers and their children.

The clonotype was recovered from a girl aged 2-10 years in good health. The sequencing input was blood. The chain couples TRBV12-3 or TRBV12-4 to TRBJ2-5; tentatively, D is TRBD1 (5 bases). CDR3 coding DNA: TGTGCCAGCGGCAGGGTACAAGAGATCCAGTACTTC. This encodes CASGRVQEIQYF.